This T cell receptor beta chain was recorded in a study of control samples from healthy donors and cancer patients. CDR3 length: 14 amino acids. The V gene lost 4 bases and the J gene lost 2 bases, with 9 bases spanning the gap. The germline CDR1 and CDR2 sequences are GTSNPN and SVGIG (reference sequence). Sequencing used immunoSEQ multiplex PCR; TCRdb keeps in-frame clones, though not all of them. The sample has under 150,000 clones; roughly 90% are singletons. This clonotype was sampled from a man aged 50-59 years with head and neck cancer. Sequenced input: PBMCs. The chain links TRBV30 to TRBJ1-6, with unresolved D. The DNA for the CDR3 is TGTGCCTGGATTCCGGGGACCTATAATTCACCCCTCCACTTT. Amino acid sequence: CAWIPGTYNSPLHF.